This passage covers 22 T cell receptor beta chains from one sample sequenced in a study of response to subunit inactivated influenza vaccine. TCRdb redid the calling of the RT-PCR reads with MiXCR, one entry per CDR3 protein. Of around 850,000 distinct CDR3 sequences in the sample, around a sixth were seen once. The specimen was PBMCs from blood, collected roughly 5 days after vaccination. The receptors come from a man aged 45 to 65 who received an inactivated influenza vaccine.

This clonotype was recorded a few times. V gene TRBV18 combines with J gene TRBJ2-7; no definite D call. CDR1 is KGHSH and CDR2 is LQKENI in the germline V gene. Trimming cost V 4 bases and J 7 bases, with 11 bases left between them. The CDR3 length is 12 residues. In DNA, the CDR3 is TGTGCCAGCTCACTCACCCTTGATGAGCAGTACTTC. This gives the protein CASSLTLDEQYF.

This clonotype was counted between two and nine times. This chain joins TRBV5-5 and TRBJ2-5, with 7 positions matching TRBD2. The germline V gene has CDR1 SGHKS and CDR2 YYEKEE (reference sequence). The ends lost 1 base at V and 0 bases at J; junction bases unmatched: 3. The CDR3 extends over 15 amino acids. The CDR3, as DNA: TGTGCCAGCAGCTTGTGGGGGGGGTACCAAGAGACCCAGTACTTC. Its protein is CASSLWGGYQETQYF.

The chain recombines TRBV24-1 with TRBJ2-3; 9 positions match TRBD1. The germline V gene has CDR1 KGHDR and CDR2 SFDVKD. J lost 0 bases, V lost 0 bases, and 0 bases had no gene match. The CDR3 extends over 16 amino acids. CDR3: CATSDLGTGSTDTQYF. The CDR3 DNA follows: TGTGCCACCAGTGATTTGGGGACAGGGAGCACAGATACGCAGTATTTT.

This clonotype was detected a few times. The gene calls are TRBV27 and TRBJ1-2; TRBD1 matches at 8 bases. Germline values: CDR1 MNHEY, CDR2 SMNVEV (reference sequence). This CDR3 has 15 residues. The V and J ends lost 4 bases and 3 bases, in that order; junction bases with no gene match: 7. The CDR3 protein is CASSSRIQGDYGYTF. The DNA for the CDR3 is TGTGCCAGCAGTTCCCGCATACAGGGGGACTATGGCTACACCTTC.

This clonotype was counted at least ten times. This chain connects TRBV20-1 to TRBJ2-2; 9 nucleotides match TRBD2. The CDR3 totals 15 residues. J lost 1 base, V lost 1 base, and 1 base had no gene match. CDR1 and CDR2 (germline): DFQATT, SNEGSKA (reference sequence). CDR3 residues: CSARASGVNTGELFF. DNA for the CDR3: TGCAGTGCTAGAGCTAGCGGGGTGAACACCGGGGAGCTGTTTTTT.

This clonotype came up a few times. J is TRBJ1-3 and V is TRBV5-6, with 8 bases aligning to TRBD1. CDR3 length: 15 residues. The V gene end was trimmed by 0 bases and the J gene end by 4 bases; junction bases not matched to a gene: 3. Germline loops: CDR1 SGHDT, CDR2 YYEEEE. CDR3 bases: TGTGCCAGCAGCTTGGGCAGGGGGCCCGGAAACACCATATATTTT. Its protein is CASSLGRGPGNTIYF.

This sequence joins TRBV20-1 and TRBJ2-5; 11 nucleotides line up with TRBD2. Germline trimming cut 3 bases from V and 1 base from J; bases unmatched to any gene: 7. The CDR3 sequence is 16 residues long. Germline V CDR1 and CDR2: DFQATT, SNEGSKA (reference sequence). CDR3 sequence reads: CSARNLAGGGQETQYF. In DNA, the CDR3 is TGCAGTGCTAGGAATCTAGCGGGGGGAGGCCAAGAGACCCAGTACTTC.

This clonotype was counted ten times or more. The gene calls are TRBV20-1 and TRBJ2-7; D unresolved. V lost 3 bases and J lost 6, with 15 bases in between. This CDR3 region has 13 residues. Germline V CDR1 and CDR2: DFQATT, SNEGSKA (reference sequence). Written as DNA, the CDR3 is TGCAGTGCTAGTACCCTGACCCCCTCCGAGCAGTACTTC. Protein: CSASTLTPSEQYF.

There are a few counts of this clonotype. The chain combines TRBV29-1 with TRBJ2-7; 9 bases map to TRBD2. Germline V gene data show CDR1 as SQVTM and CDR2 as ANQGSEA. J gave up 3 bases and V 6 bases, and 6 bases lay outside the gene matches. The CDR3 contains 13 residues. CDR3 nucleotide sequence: TGCAGCGTCAGAGCGGGAGGCGGCTACGAGCAGTACTTC. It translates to CSVRAGGGYEQYF.

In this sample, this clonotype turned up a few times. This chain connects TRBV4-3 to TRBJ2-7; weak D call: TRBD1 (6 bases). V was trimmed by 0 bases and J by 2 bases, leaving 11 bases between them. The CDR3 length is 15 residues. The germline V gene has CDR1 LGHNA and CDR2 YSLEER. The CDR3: CASSQDEQGAYEQYF. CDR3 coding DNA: TGCGCCAGCAGCCAAGATGAACAGGGTGCCTACGAGCAGTACTTC.

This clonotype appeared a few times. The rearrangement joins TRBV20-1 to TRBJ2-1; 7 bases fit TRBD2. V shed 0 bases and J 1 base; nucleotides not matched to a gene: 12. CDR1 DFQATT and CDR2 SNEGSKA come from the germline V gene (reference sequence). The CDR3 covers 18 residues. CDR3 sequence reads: CSARDWLAATSSYNEQFF. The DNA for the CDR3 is TGCAGTGCTAGAGATTGGCTAGCGGCAACGAGTTCCTACAATGAGCAGTTCTTC.

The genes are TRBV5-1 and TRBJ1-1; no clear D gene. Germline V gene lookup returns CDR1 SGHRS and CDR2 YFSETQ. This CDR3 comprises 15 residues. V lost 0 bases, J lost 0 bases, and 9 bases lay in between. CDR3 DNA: TGCGCCAGCAGCTTGGAGACGGTAATGAACACTGAAGCTTTCTTT. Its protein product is CASSLETVMNTEAFF.

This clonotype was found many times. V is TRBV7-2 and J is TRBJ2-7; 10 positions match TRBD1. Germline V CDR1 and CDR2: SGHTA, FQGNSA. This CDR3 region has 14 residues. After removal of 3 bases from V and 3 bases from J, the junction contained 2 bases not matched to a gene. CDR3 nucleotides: TGTGCCAGCAGCTTCGGGACAGGGGTCTACGAGCAGTACTTC. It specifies CASSFGTGVYEQYF.

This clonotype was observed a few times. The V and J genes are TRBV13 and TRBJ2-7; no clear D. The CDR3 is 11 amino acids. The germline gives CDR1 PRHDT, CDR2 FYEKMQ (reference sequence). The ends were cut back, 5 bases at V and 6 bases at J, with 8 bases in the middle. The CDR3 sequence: CASSVRSEQYF. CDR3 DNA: TGTGCCAGCAGCGTACGAAGCGAGCAGTACTTC. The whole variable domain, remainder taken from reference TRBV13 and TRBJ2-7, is AAGVIQSPRHLIKEKRETATLKCYPIPRHDTVYWYQQGPGQDPQFLISFYEKMQSDKGSIPDRFSAQQFSDYHSELNMSSLELGDSALYFCASSVRSEQYFGPGTRLTVT.

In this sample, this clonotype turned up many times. The CDR3 coding sequence is TGTGCCAGCAGCCCCCCGTATCAGCCCCAGCATTTT. Amino acids: CASSPPYQPQHF. J is TRBJ1-5 and V is TRBV6-6; D unresolved. The CDR3 is 12 residues long. V was trimmed by 6 bases and J by 5 bases, leaving 8 bases between them. Germline values: CDR1 MNHNY, CDR2 SVGAGI (reference sequence).

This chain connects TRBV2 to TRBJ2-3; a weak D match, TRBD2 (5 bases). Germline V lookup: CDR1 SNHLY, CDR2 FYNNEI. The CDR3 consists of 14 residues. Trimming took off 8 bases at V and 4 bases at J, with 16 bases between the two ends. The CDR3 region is CASAGGSFADTQYF. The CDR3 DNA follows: TGTGCCAGCGCGGGCGGAAGCTTCGCAGATACGCAGTATTTT.

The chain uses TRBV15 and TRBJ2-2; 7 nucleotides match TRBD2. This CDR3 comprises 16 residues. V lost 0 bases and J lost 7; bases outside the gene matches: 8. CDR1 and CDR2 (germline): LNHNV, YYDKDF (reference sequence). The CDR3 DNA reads TGTGCCACCAGCAGAGATCCAGCGGGGAAGGGCGGGGAGCTGTTTTTT. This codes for CATSRDPAGKGGELFF.

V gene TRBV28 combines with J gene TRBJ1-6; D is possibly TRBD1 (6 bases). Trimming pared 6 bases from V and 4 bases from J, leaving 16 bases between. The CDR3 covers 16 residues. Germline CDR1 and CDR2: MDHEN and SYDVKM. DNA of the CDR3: TGTGCCAGCAGACTACAGGGCAGGACTTATAATTCACCCCTCCACTTT. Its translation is CASRLQGRTYNSPLHF.

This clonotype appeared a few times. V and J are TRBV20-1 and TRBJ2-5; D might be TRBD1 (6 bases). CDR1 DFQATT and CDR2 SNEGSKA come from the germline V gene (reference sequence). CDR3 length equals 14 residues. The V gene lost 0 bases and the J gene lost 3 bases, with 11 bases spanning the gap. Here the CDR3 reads CSARDPGAKETQYF. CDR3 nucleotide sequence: TGCAGTGCTAGAGATCCAGGGGCTAAAGAGACCCAGTACTTC.

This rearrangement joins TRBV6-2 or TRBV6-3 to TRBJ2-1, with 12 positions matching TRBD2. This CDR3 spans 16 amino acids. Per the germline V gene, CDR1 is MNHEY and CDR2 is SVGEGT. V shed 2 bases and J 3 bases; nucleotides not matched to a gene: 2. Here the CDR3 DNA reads TGTGCCAGCAGTTACCCTAGCGGGAGGGGCTACAATGAGCAGTTCTTC. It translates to CASSYPSGRGYNEQFF.

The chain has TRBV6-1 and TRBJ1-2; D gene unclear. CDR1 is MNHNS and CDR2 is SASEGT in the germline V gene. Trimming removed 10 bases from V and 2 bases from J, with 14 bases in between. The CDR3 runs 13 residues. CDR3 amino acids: CATSGSNNYGYTF. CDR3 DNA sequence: TGTGCCACGTCGGGATCGAACAACTATGGCTACACCTTC.

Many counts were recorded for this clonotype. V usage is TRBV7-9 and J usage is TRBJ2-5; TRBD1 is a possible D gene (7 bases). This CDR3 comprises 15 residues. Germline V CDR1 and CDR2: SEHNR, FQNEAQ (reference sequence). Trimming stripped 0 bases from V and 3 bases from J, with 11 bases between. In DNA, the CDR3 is TGTGCCAGCAGCTTAGCCGGCAGGGGGGAAGAGACCCAGTACTTC. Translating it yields CASSLAGRGEETQYF.